These 16 T cell receptor beta chains originate from one sample sequenced in a study of OX40 agonist ivuxolimab in advanced cancers. TCRdb keeps only in-frame clones here, not all; method: immunoSEQ multiplex PCR. The sample yields approximately 98,000 clones, 84% seen once. Sequenced material: CD4+ or CD8+ T cells sorted from blood, taken in a trial of the OX40 agonist ivuxolimab. These receptors all stem from an adult with an advanced solid tumor such as melanoma, head and neck, liver or kidney cancer.

The V gene is TRBV21-1, the J gene TRBJ2-2. TRBV21-1 is a recognized pseudogene. The CDR3 runs 15 residues. CDR3: CASSSTGARTGELFF. Here the CDR3 DNA reads TGTGCCAGCAGCTCAACGGGGGCTCGCACCGGGGAGCTGTTTTTT.

The CDR3 loop reads CASSLGDRTYNEQFF. CDR3 nucleotides: TGTGCCAGCAGCTTGGGGGACAGGACCTACAATGAGCAGTTCTTC. The rearrangement links TRBV5-4 to TRBJ2-1, with 8 nucleotides matching TRBD1. With 0 bases clipped from V and 2 bases from J, the junction kept 1 base outside the gene matches. CDR1 and CDR2 (germline): SGHNT, YYREEE (reference sequence). CDR3 length equals 15 residues.

The V call is TRBV15, the J call TRBJ2-7, with D possibly being TRBD1 (7 bases). Germline CDR1 is LNHNV and CDR2 is YYDKDF (reference sequence). The V and J ends lost 6 bases and 2 bases respectively, with 11 bases between them. The CDR3 is 13 residues long. As DNA, the CDR3 is TGTGCCACCAGGGAGGGGGCGGCCTACGAGCAGTACTTC. Translating gives CATREGAAYEQYF.

The rearrangement joins TRBV10-1 to TRBJ2-1; 9 nucleotides agree with TRBD2. This CDR3 has 15 residues. The J segment lost 7 bases and the V segment lost 1 base, leaving 5 bases of the junction unmatched. CDR1 WNHNN and CDR2 SYGVQD come from the germline V gene (reference sequence). This chain's CDR3 is CASSEYGTSTNEQFF. CDR3 coding DNA: TGCGCCAGCAGTGAGTATGGGACTAGCACTAATGAGCAGTTCTTC.

The chain employs TRBV7-2 and TRBJ2-1; possibly TRBD2 for D (5 bases). Germline V lookup: CDR1 SGHTA, CDR2 FQGNSA. V was cut by 5 bases and J by 7 bases, with 12 bases left in between. The CDR3 contains 13 residues. In nucleotides, the CDR3 is TGTGCCAGCAGCCTCCCGACTATTAATGAGCAGTTCTTC. Translating gives CASSLPTINEQFF.

On this clone: This CDR3 is also generated by other DNA sequences in the sample. The chain has TRBV6-1 and TRBJ2-7; D is unclear. Trimming took 2 bases from V and 4 from J, leaving 3 bases between them. CDR1 and CDR2 from the germline V gene are MNHNS and SASEGT. The CDR3 runs to 11 residues. The CDR3 DNA follows: TGTGCCAGCAGTGAAACATACGAGCAGTACTTC. It is translated as CASSETYEQYF.

The gene calls are TRBV5-6 and TRBJ2-7, with D unclear. V was clipped by 5 bases and J by 3 bases, with 6 bases between them. CDR1 SGHDT and CDR2 YYEEEE come from the germline V gene. The CDR3 runs 11 residues. As DNA, the CDR3 is TGTGCCAGCAGTCGTGACTACGAGCAGTACTTC. Protein sequence: CASSRDYEQYF.

This clone appeared once. CDR3 sequence (DNA): TGTGCCAGCAGCATCGTGAATACCCCGAGTTATGGCTACACCTTC. It is translated as CASSIVNTPSYGYTF. The gene calls are TRBV11-2 and TRBJ1-2; D remains ambiguous. Looked up from germline, CDR1 is SGHAT and CDR2 is FQNNGV. The CDR3 runs to 15 residues. The V and J ends lost 5 bases and 5 bases respectively, with 18 bases between them.

The chain has TRBV15 and TRBJ1-1; 7 positions match TRBD1. This CDR3 is built from 15 residues. CDR1 is LNHNV, CDR2 YYDKDF, per germline (reference sequence). Unmatched junction bases numbered 7, after V lost 1 base and J lost 5 bases. CDR3 DNA sequence: TGTGCCACCAGCAGAGTTGGCCAGGGGGGTACTGAAGCTTTCTTT. Translating gives CATSRVGQGGTEAFF.

This clone was observed a few times. The chain links TRBV7-2 to TRBJ1-6; no firm D call. V lost 0 bases to trimming and J lost 7 bases, with 10 bases between them. Looked up from germline, CDR1 is SGHTA and CDR2 is FQGNSA. This CDR3 has 15 residues. The DNA of the CDR3 is TGTGCCAGCAGCTTAGCTGGACGGTTGAATTCACCCCTCCACTTT. Its translation is CASSLAGRLNSPLHF.

V gene TRBV2 combines with J gene TRBJ2-1; 8 bases line up with TRBD2. V lost 7 bases, J lost 4 bases, and 6 bases stayed unmatched. Germline-derived CDR1 and CDR2 are SNHLY and FYNNEI. This CDR3 region has 14 residues. CDR3 bases: TGTGCCAGCATCAGCGGGAGTCTTTACAATGAGCAGTTCTTC. It encodes CASISGSLYNEQFF.

The chain is built from TRBV4-3 and TRBJ2-7; 8 bases map to TRBD2. The V and J ends lost 0 bases and 5 bases, in that order; junction bases with no gene match: 18. CDR1 and CDR2 from the germline V gene are LGHNA and YSLEER. The CDR3 length is 19 residues. CDR3 nucleotide sequence: TGCGCCAGCAGCCAAGATCGGGGGGGGCTTGCCTTCCGACGCCACGAGCAGTACTTC. Protein sequence: CASSQDRGGLAFRRHEQYF.

The V gene is TRBV7-9, the J gene TRBJ1-3; 7 bases line up with TRBD1. CDR3 length: 18 residues. V shed 4 bases, J shed 0 bases, and the junction held 12 bases outside the gene matches. CDR1 is SEHNR, CDR2 FQNEAQ, per germline (reference sequence). CDR3 bases: TGTGCCAGCAGCTATGTGCTGGGGGACAGCCGCTCTGGAAACACCATATATTTT. Amino acid sequence: CASSYVLGDSRSGNTIYF.

This sequence joins TRBV5-6 and TRBJ1-5, with TRBD1 identical over 7 bases. The CDR3 runs 16 residues. Germline lookup yields CDR1 SGHDT and CDR2 YYEEEE. V was clipped by 1 base and J by 4 bases; unmatched bases: 8. CDR3 region: CASSLFRDSDNQPQHF. The CDR3 nucleotides are TGTGCCAGCAGCTTGTTTCGGGACAGTGATAATCAGCCCCAGCATTTT. Together with reference TRBV5-6 and TRBJ1-5, the CDR3 gives the full variable domain: DAGVTQSPTHLIKTRGQQVTLRCSPKSGHDTVSWYQQALGQGPQFIFQYYEEEERQRGNFPDRFSGHQFPNYSSELNVNALLLGDSALYLCASSLFRDSDNQPQHFGDGTRLSIL.

CDR3 nucleotide sequence: TGTGCCAGCACCAAGACGGCGGGGGTGAACACTGAAGCTTTCTTT. It specifies CASTKTAGVNTEAFF. The chain carries TRBV6-1 and TRBJ1-1, with a weak D call TRBD1 (5 bases). CDR3 size: 15 residues. V dropped 7 bases and J dropped 0 bases, with 15 bases sitting between them. The V gene's germline CDR1 is MNHNS and CDR2 SASEGT.

The rearrangement uses TRBV5-8 and TRBJ2-1; 11 bases map to TRBD2. Per the germline V gene, CDR1 is SGHTS and CDR2 is YDEGEE. J was trimmed by 8 bases and V by 4 bases; bases with no gene match: 14. CDR3 size: 17 residues. The CDR3 DNA sequence: TGTGCCAGCAGCGACGGGACTAGCGGAGTTGGGTGGGATGAGCAGTTCTTC. Translating gives CASSDGTSGVGWDEQFF.